These 29 T cell receptor beta chains were all obtained from the same sample, sequenced in a study of shared clonotypes between healthy human individuals. CD45RO negativity and positive selection for CCR7 defined naive CD8 cells, a population that excluded terminally differentiated effector memory CD45RA+ cells. Clones were read by immunoSEQ multiplex PCR, and TCRdb kept only the in-frame ones, dropping some. Of about 2.1 million clones listed, roughly 91% were seen once; the top ten hold roughly 1.8%. The specimen sequenced was naive CD8+ T cells from PBMCs. These receptors came from a man between 18 and 29 years old in good health. Some clones in this sample may be carry-over from other donors' samples.

The V gene is TRBV5-5, the J gene TRBJ2-7, with 10 nucleotides matching TRBD1. The CDR3 totals 16 residues. CDR1 SGHKS and CDR2 YYEKEE come from the germline V gene (reference sequence). The junction had 10 bases not matched to a gene; V was cut back by 4 bases and J by 3 bases. CDR3 sequence (DNA): TGTGCCAGCAGCCCCCTCCCCGGGACAGGGGACTACGAGCAGTACTTC. Its protein product is CASSPLPGTGDYEQYF. Together with reference TRBV5-5 and TRBJ2-7, the CDR3 gives the full variable domain: DAGVTQSPTHLIKTRGQQVTLRCSPISGHKSVSWYQQVLGQGPQFIFQYYEKEERGRGNFPDRFSARQFPNYSSELNVNALLLGDSALYLCASSPLPGTGDYEQYFGPGTRLTVT.

The chain uses TRBV27 and TRBJ2-7; no firm D call. The CDR3 runs to 14 residues. V was clipped by 4 bases and J by 6 bases, with 16 bases between them. Germline V gene lookup returns CDR1 MNHEY and CDR2 SMNVEV (reference sequence). CDR3 loop: CASSSLPGFTEQYF. The CDR3 DNA is TGTGCCAGCAGTTCACTACCAGGTTTCACCGAGCAGTACTTC.

This clone was detected only a few times. The chain combines TRBV7-9 with TRBJ1-2; D might be TRBD1 (6 bases). The germline CDR1 and CDR2 sequences are SEHNR and FQNEAQ (reference sequence). Trimming removed 5 bases from V and 4 bases from J, with 14 bases in between. The length of the CDR3 is 14 residues. This chain's CDR3 is CASSLREGGYGYTF. CDR3 in DNA: TGTGCCAGCAGCCTCCGAGAGGGGGGCTATGGCTACACCTTC.

This clone showed up just once. Additional DNA sequences in this sample encode the identical CDR3. This chain joins TRBV27 and TRBJ2-7, with a tentative D call TRBD2 (5 bases). The V end was cut by 3 bases, the J end by 0 bases, with 9 bases between. CDR1 is MNHEY, CDR2 SMNVEV, per germline (reference sequence). The CDR3 is 14 residues long. Here the CDR3 DNA reads TGTGCCAGCAGTTTGAGGACTGGCTCCTACGAGCAGTACTTC. Protein: CASSLRTGSYEQYF.

This chain connects TRBV4-3 to TRBJ2-7, with 8 positions matching TRBD1. The CDR3 loop spans 14 amino acids. Trimming cost V 4 bases and J 9 bases; bases outside gene matches: 11. Germline CDR1 reads LGHNA; CDR2 reads YSLEER. This CDR3 is CASSPGQGGVRQYF. DNA of the CDR3: TGCGCCAGCAGCCCCGGACAGGGTGGTGTGCGGCAGTACTTC.

The rearrangement joins TRBV9 to TRBJ2-5, with 8 positions matching TRBD1. V was clipped by 3 bases and J by 4 bases; unmatched bases: 8. Germline V gives CDR1 SGDLS, CDR2 YYNGEE. The CDR3 runs to 15 residues. The CDR3 nucleotides are TGTGCCAGCAGCGGAAGACAGGGGTCTGTAGAGACCCAGTACTTC. Translation gives CASSGRQGSVETQYF.

J is TRBJ2-1 and V is TRBV7-3; TRBD2 agrees at 8 bases. The CDR3 runs to 15 residues. V shed 2 bases, J shed 5 bases, and the junction held 5 bases outside the gene matches. Per the germline V gene, CDR1 is SGHTA and CDR2 is FQGTGA. CDR3 loop: CASSLVGLVHNEQFF. The CDR3, as DNA: TGTGCCAGCAGCTTAGTGGGACTAGTTCACAATGAGCAGTTCTTC.

The V and J genes are TRBV27 and TRBJ2-1; D is possibly TRBD1 (6 bases). The CDR3 runs to 14 residues. Per the germline V gene, CDR1 is MNHEY and CDR2 is SMNVEV (reference sequence). With 8 bases removed from V and 1 base from J, the gap between germline ends came to 12 bases. The CDR3 coding sequence is TGTGCCAGCCGAACGACAGGATCCTACAATGAGCAGTTCTTC. Translation gives CASRTTGSYNEQFF.

The genes are TRBV28 and TRBJ2-5; 10 bases are shared with TRBD2. Germline V CDR1 and CDR2: MDHEN, SYDVKM. V was pared by 7 bases and J by 4 bases, with 15 bases of the junction left unmatched. The CDR3 length is 17 residues. CDR3 protein: CASTTGVAGGISETQYF. The CDR3 DNA reads TGTGCCAGCACCACCGGGGTAGCGGGAGGTATTTCAGAGACCCAGTACTTC.

This chain links TRBV4-3 with TRBJ2-1; D gene unclear. Germline V lookup: CDR1 LGHNA, CDR2 YSLEER. The CDR3 length is 18 residues. The ends were cut back, 0 bases at V and 2 bases at J, with 17 bases in the middle. This CDR3 reads CASSQDTIGLVTYNEQFF. The CDR3 nucleotides read TGCGCCAGCAGCCAAGATACCATAGGGCTAGTCACCTACAATGAGCAGTTCTTC.

V usage is TRBV5-1 and J usage is TRBJ1-2; 7 positions match TRBD1. Germline V gene lookup returns CDR1 SGHRS and CDR2 YFSETQ. V shed 4 bases, J shed 4 bases, and the junction held 10 bases outside the gene matches. The CDR3 length is 15 residues. The CDR3 DNA sequence: TGCGCCAGCAGCCCGAGGGGTCGGGACAGCTATGGCTACACCTTC. As protein: CASSPRGRDSYGYTF.

This chain uses TRBV11-2 with TRBJ1-2, with 8 bases identical to TRBD1. Looked up from germline, CDR1 is SGHAT and CDR2 is FQNNGV. The CDR3 runs to 16 residues. V lost 5 bases, J lost 5 bases, and 13 bases stayed unmatched. For the CDR3, the DNA is TGTGCCAGCAGCCCCCGACAGGGGACCCCAACTTATGGCTACACCTTC. It yields the protein CASSPRQGTPTYGYTF.

CDR3 in amino acids: CASSLPSAPPRDTQYF. CDR3 sequence (DNA): TGTGCCAGCAGCCTCCCCTCAGCGCCCCCGAGGGATACGCAGTATTTT. This chain links TRBV7-9 with TRBJ2-3, with D hard to call. The germline CDR1 and CDR2 sequences are SEHNR and FQNEAQ (reference sequence). Trimming cost V 5 bases and J 6 bases, with 21 bases left between them. CDR3 length equals 16 residues.

The chain couples TRBV7-8 to TRBJ1-5; 7 nucleotides match TRBD1. Trimming removed 0 bases from V and 3 bases from J; junction bases left unmatched: 5. Germline V gene lookup returns CDR1 SGHVS and CDR2 FQNEAQ. This CDR3 has 16 residues. The CDR3 bases are TGTGCCAGCAGCTTAGCGCCCAGGGGGGCCAATCAGCCCCAGCATTTT. Encoded protein: CASSLAPRGANQPQHF.

The gene calls are TRBV7-9 and TRBJ2-4, with 7 bases that match TRBD2. Per the germline V gene, CDR1 is SEHNR and CDR2 is FQNEAQ (reference sequence). V trimming: 6 bases; J trimming: 6 bases; junction bases outside the gene matches: 8. This CDR3 is built from 14 residues. The CDR3: CASRFEGRGNIQYF. CDR3 in DNA: TGTGCCAGCAGATTTGAGGGGAGGGGAAACATTCAGTACTTC.

This chain links TRBV7-6 with TRBJ2-5; weak D call: TRBD2 (7 bases). The CDR3 length is 17 residues. The V gene's germline CDR1 is SGHVS and CDR2 FNYEAQ. V dropped 7 bases and J dropped 2 bases, with 23 bases sitting between them. The CDR3 is CASIPPGGLIKQETQYF. The CDR3 DNA reads TGTGCCAGCATTCCCCCGGGGGGCCTAATTAAGCAAGAGACCCAGTACTTC. Together with reference TRBV7-6 and TRBJ2-5, the CDR3 gives the full variable domain: GAGVSQSPRYKVTKRGQDVALRCDPISGHVSLYWYRQALGQGPEFLTYFNYEAQQDKSGLPNDRFSAERPEGSISTLTIQRTEQRDSAMYRCASIPPGGLIKQETQYFGPGTRLLVL.

This clone was detected only a few times. The sample contains more than one DNA sequence encoding this CDR3. The chain uses TRBV11-2 and TRBJ2-5; D remains unclear. V shed 1 base and J shed 4 bases, with 4 bases lying between them. Germline V lookup: CDR1 SGHAT, CDR2 FQNNGV. This CDR3 has 12 residues. The CDR3 sequence: CASSLVGETQYF. The CDR3, as DNA: TGTGCCAGCAGCTTAGTGGGAGAGACCCAGTACTTC.

The chain uses TRBV13 and TRBJ2-3; D might be TRBD2 (6 bases). Between the trimmed V and J ends, which lost 5 bases and 4 bases, there was a span of 13 bases. This CDR3 comprises 14 residues. The germline gives CDR1 PRHDT, CDR2 FYEKMQ (reference sequence). In DNA, the CDR3 is TGTGCCAGCAGCAACGGACCGGGGGCAGATACGCAGTATTTT. Translated, it gives CASSNGPGADTQYF.

The chain combines TRBV5-1 with TRBJ2-3; D uncertain. The CDR3 sequence is 13 residues long. Per the germline V gene, CDR1 is SGHRS and CDR2 is YFSETQ. V was clipped by 2 bases and J by 4 bases, with 8 bases between them. The CDR3 sequence: CASSLPSADTQYF. The CDR3 DNA follows: TGCGCCAGCAGCTTACCGTCTGCAGATACGCAGTATTTT.

The CDR3 sequence: CASSSPGLLPDEQYF. The DNA of the CDR3 is TGTGCCAGCAGCTCTCCGGGACTACTACCCGACGAGCAGTACTTC. This chain joins TRBV7-6 and TRBJ2-7, with 7 bases lining up with TRBD2. Germline CDR1 is SGHVS and CDR2 is FNYEAQ. The CDR3 spans 15 residues. J gave up 5 bases and V 4 bases, and 11 bases lay outside the gene matches.

V gene TRBV7-9 combines with J gene TRBJ2-7; 12 bases line up with TRBD2. This CDR3 comprises 15 residues. In germline, CDR1 is SEHNR, CDR2 FQNEAQ (reference sequence). J was trimmed by 4 bases and V by 4 bases; bases with no gene match: 5. The DNA for the CDR3 is TGTGCCAGCAGCTCGACTAGCGGGAGTACGTACGAGCAGTACTTC. Protein product: CASSSTSGSTYEQYF. Full variable domain (outside the CDR3, taken from reference TRBV7-9 and TRBJ2-7): DTGVSQNPRHKITKRGQNVTFRCDPISEHNRLYWYRQTLGQGPEFLTYFQNEAQLEKSRLLSDRFSAERPKGSFSTLEIQRTEQGDSAMYLCASSSTSGSTYEQYFGPGTRLTVT.

J is TRBJ2-7 and V is TRBV7-9; 12 bases map to TRBD1. CDR3 size: 15 residues. V was clipped by 6 bases and J by 6 bases; unmatched bases: 9. Germline V gene sequence: CDR1 SEHNR, CDR2 FQNEAQ (reference sequence). The CDR3 here is CASSQPGTGGFEQYF. The CDR3 DNA is TGTGCCAGCAGTCAACCCGGGACAGGGGGCTTCGAGCAGTACTTC.

The chain joins TRBV28 to TRBJ1-2; D is perhaps TRBD1 (5 bases). The CDR3 is made up of 15 amino acids. Looked up from germline, CDR1 is MDHEN and CDR2 is SYDVKM. Trimming took 7 bases from V and 6 from J, leaving 21 bases between them. DNA for the CDR3: TGTGCCAGCACTTTGAGGAGGGGTTCCCTGGATGGCTACACCTTC. This sequence encodes CASTLRRGSLDGYTF.

The chain couples TRBV29-1 to TRBJ2-1; 9 bases line up with TRBD2. Germline V lookup: CDR1 SQVTM, CDR2 ANQGSEA. The CDR3 is 18 amino acids. V lost 2 bases to trimming and J lost 4 bases; unmatched junction nucleotides: 15. The CDR3 bases are TGCAGCGTTGAATTCTGGGGGAGTAGCGGGAGTTCTTACAATGAGCAGTTCTTC. Protein: CSVEFWGSSGSSYNEQFF.

The V and J genes are TRBV27 and TRBJ2-7, with TRBD1 matching over 12 bases. Per germline, CDR1 MNHEY and CDR2 SMNVEV (reference sequence). J was trimmed by 4 bases and V by 4 bases; bases with no gene match: 5. CDR3 length: 15 amino acids. CDR3 bases: TGTGCCAGCAGTTACGGGACAGGGGGCATGTACGAGCAGTACTTC. Translated: CASSYGTGGMYEQYF.

This clone has just one count. This chain uses TRBV5-1 with TRBJ2-1, with D uncertain. V was clipped by 4 bases and J by 0 bases, with 8 bases between them. Germline V gives CDR1 SGHRS, CDR2 YFSETQ. The CDR3 is made up of 14 amino acids. The CDR3, as DNA: TGCGCCAGCAGCCCCCCGAGCTCCTACAATGAGCAGTTCTTC. It codes for CASSPPSSYNEQFF. The whole variable domain, remainder taken from reference TRBV5-1 and TRBJ2-1, is KAGVTQTPRYLIKTRGQQVTLSCSPISGHRSVSWYQQTPGQGLQFLFEYFSETQRNKGNFPGRFSGRQFSNSRSEMNVSTLELGDSALYLCASSPPSSYNEQFFGPGTRLTVL.

The gene calls are TRBV27 and TRBJ1-5; D remains unclear. In germline, CDR1 is MNHEY, CDR2 SMNVEV (reference sequence). Between the trimmed V and J ends, which lost 3 bases and 1 base, there was a span of 7 bases. There are 14 residues in the CDR3. The DNA of the CDR3 is TGTGCCAGCAGTTTTAAGTTGAGCAATCAGCCCCAGCATTTT. It is translated as CASSFKLSNQPQHF.

The chain is built from TRBV30 and TRBJ2-7; D might be TRBD1 (6 bases). The CDR3 extends over 14 amino acids. Per germline, CDR1 GTSNPN and CDR2 SVGIG (reference sequence). V was cut by 6 bases and J by 2 bases, with 17 bases left in between. The CDR3: CACDTAGDPYEQYF. Written as DNA, the CDR3 is TGTGCCTGTGATACTGCAGGGGACCCCTACGAGCAGTACTTC.

The chain uses TRBV11-2 and TRBJ2-7, with a weak D call TRBD1 (5 bases). The CDR3 runs 12 residues. Germline CDR1 and CDR2: SGHAT and FQNNGV. With 3 bases removed from V and 6 bases from J, the gap between germline ends came to 9 bases. CDR3 amino acids: CASSLGHSEQYF. The CDR3 DNA is TGTGCCAGCAGCTTGGGGCACTCCGAGCAGTACTTC.